Listed below are T cell receptor beta chains from one sample, sequenced in a study of blood T cell repertoires in COVID-19. Repertoires were generated with immunoSEQ multiplex PCR, while TCRdb's copy carries only in-frame clones and drops some. The profile shows roughly 230,000 clones, more than 75% of them singletons. The sample taken for sequencing was PBMCs or T cells enriched from blood (not recorded which). The receptors derive from a woman aged 50 to 60 who had been exposed to COVID-19. The CDR3 runs from the conserved cysteine through the conserved F or W. A D gene is named only where the DNA matches it firmly. Where a row states a size, it is once, few, many or the class of an expanded clone; other rows omit it.

d_gene: TRBD1
j_gene: TRBJ1-2
abundance: .
v_gene: TRBV5-1
CDR3aa: CAPQHPMGGTKVSNPGQGDYGYTF
CDR3nt: TGCGCCCCGCAGCACCCAATGGGGGGGACTAAGGTTAGCAACCCGGGACAGGGAGACTATGGCTACACCTTC

d_gene: .
j_gene: TRBJ1-2
abundance: .
v_gene: TRBV21-1
CDR3aa: CASSNIRGDYTF
CDR3nt: TGTGCCAGCAGCAACATCAGGGGGGACTACACCTTC

d_gene: .
j_gene: TRBJ1-1
abundance: .
v_gene: TRBV10-3
CDR3aa: CAISALMRDTEAFF
CDR3nt: TGTGCCATCAGTGCGCTGATGAGGGACACTGAAGCTTTCTTT

d_gene: TRBD1
j_gene: TRBJ1-1
abundance: .
v_gene: TRBV20-1
CDR3aa: CSASSDRGRTEAFF
CDR3nt: TGCAGTGCTAGTAGTGACAGGGGGCGGACTGAAGCTTTCTTT

d_gene: TRBD1
j_gene: TRBJ1-3
abundance: once
v_gene: TRBV2
CDR3aa: CASGRRDRVPLTGNTIYF
CDR3nt: TGTGCCAGCGGGCGCCGGGACAGGGTTCCCCTCACTGGAAACACCATATATTTT

d_gene: .
j_gene: TRBJ1-5
abundance: .
v_gene: TRBV2
CDR3aa: CASSVGDNQPQHF
CDR3nt: TGTGCCAGCAGTGTAGGGGACAATCAGCCCCAGCATTTT

d_gene: .
j_gene: TRBJ2-1
abundance: once
v_gene: TRBV21-1
CDR3aa: CASSTSYKRLSSYNEQFF
CDR3nt: TGTGCCAGCAGCACCTCGTACAAGCGATTAAGCTCCTACAATGAGCAGTTCTTC

d_gene: .
j_gene: TRBJ1-1
abundance: .
v_gene: TRBV2
CDR3aa: CASSEATVPGNTEAFF
CDR3nt: TGTGCCAGCAGTGAAGCGACGGTGCCAGGGAACACTGAAGCTTTCTTT

d_gene: .
j_gene: TRBJ1-1
abundance: .
v_gene: TRBV5-1
CDR3aa: CASSLKGGISNTEAFF
CDR3nt: TGCGCCAGCAGCTTGAAAGGGGGTATATCGAACACTGAAGCTTTCTTT

d_gene: .
j_gene: TRBJ1-1
abundance: .
v_gene: TRBV19
CDR3aa: CASSSGQNTEAFF
CDR3nt: TGTGCCAGTAGCTCAGGACAGAACACTGAAGCTTTCTTT

d_gene: .
j_gene: TRBJ1-3
abundance: .
v_gene: TRBV7-8
CDR3aa: CASSPRSGPGNTIYF
CDR3nt: TGTGCCAGCAGCCCCAGATCGGGTCCGGGAAACACCATATATTTT

d_gene: .
j_gene: TRBJ1-5
abundance: .
v_gene: TRBV19
CDR3aa: CASAYGLQKHF
CDR3nt: TGTGCCAGTGCGTACGGACTTCAAAAGCATTTT

d_gene: .
j_gene: TRBJ2-5
abundance: once
v_gene: TRBV7-5
CDR3aa: CVRSPPRGNQETQYF
CDR3nt: TGTGTCAGAAGCCCCCCCCGGGGGAATCAAGAGACCCAGTACTTC

d_gene: TRBD2
j_gene: TRBJ2-7
abundance: .
v_gene: TRBV19
CDR3aa: CASSPGLAGDSYEQYF
CDR3nt: TGTGCCAGTAGTCCGGGACTAGCGGGGGACTCGTACGAGCAGTACTTC

d_gene: TRBD2
j_gene: TRBJ2-1
abundance: .
v_gene: TRBV7-6
CDR3aa: CASSLAILAGGRIHYNEQFF
CDR3nt: TGTGCCAGCAGCTTAGCGATCCTAGCGGGGGGTCGGATCCACTACAATGAGCAGTTCTTC